Shown below are 13 T cell receptor beta chains from a single sample sequenced in a study of T cell responses to AZD1222 COVID-19 vaccine. Clones were sequenced by immunoSEQ multiplex PCR, and TCRdb holds only the in-frame ones, with some missing. The repertoire holds roughly 150,000 clones, with around nine tenths as singletons. Sequencing was performed on peripheral blood, taken 28 days after the second AZD1222 dose. These receptors all come from an adult who received the AZD1222 COVID-19 vaccine.

CDR3 amino acids: CASSTLEKDTQYF. CDR3 DNA sequence: TGTGCCAGTAGTACCCTAGAGAAAGATACGCAGTATTTT. The rearrangement joins TRBV19 to TRBJ2-3; D unclear. Trimming cost V 4 bases and J 5 bases, with 10 bases left between them. CDR1 and CDR2 from the germline V gene are LNHDA and SQIVND (reference sequence). This CDR3 spans 13 amino acids.

This sequence joins TRBV5-1 and TRBJ1-2, with 9 bases matching TRBD1. From germline, CDR1 is SGHRS and CDR2 YFSETQ. The CDR3 length is 14 residues. The V and J ends lost 3 bases and 8 bases, in that order; junction bases with no gene match: 8. CDR3 amino acids: CASSSPGQGPGYTF. The DNA of the CDR3 is TGCGCCAGCAGCTCCCCGGGACAGGGACCGGGCTACACCTTC.

This clone was seen once. The chain uses TRBV7-2 and TRBJ1-2, with 9 bases identical to TRBD1. After removal of 5 bases from V and 4 bases from J, the junction contained 8 bases not matched to a gene. Germline V gene lookup returns CDR1 SGHTA and CDR2 FQGNSA. This CDR3 is built from 15 residues. The CDR3 sequence: CASSSTPGQGYGYTF. The DNA for the CDR3 is TGTGCCAGCAGCAGCACTCCGGGACAGGGCTATGGCTACACCTTC. The variable domain in full, with the rest retrieved from reference TRBV7-2 and TRBJ1-2, is GAGVSQSPSNKVTEKGKDVELRCDPISGHTALYWYRQSLGQGLEFLIYFQGNSAPDKSGLPSDRFSAERTGGSVSTLTIQRTQQEDSAVYLCASSSTPGQGYGYTFGSGTRLTVV.

This sequence joins TRBV3-1 (or the pseudogene TRBV3-2) and TRBJ2-1; 7 nucleotides align to TRBD2. The germline gives CDR1 LGHDT, CDR2 YNNKEL (reference sequence). CDR3 length: 15 residues. Unmatched junction bases numbered 11, after V lost 3 bases and J lost 9 bases. The CDR3, as DNA: TGTGCCAGCAGCCATTGGGGGGGGGTCTTTTTTGAGCAGTTCTTC. Protein: CASSHWGGVFFEQFF.

The chain uses TRBV19 and TRBJ1-3, with D uncertain. There are 14 residues in the CDR3. Deletions cut 4 bases from V and 2 bases from J, with 9 bases between. Per the germline V gene, CDR1 is LNHDA and CDR2 is SQIVND (reference sequence). The CDR3 nucleotides read TGTGCCAGTAGTAGAGGTGGACCTGGAAACACCATATATTTT. Translated: CASSRGGPGNTIYF.

The rearrangement joins TRBV4-1 to TRBJ1-2, with D unresolved. With 0 bases removed from V and 4 bases from J, the gap between germline ends came to 6 bases. This CDR3 region has 13 residues. Germline V CDR1 and CDR2: MGHRA, YSYEKL. The CDR3 DNA follows: TGCGCCAGCAGCCAAGAGCGGGGCTATGGCTACACCTTC. It is translated as CASSQERGYGYTF.

The chain joins TRBV25-1 to TRBJ1-2; TRBD1 is a possible D gene (5 bases). Germline loops: CDR1 MGHDK, CDR2 SYGVNS. This CDR3 contains 12 residues. Trimming took 8 bases from V and 6 from J, leaving 13 bases between them. Here the CDR3 DNA reads TGTGCCAGCGGGGGAGTTAGGGATGGCTACACCTTC. This encodes CASGGVRDGYTF.

The V and J genes are TRBV7-9 and TRBJ2-7, with 7 bases lining up with TRBD1. V lost 5 bases, J lost 4 bases, and 11 bases stayed unmatched. Germline values: CDR1 SEHNR, CDR2 FQNEAQ (reference sequence). CDR3 length equals 15 residues. This CDR3 is CASSPPPGQRYEQYF. CDR3 in DNA: TGTGCCAGCAGCCCTCCCCCGGGACAGAGGTACGAGCAGTACTTC. The full variable domain, with the rest looked up from reference TRBV7-9 and TRBJ2-7, is DTGVSQNPRHKITKRGQNVTFRCDPISEHNRLYWYRQTLGQGPEFLTYFQNEAQLEKSRLLSDRFSAERPKGSFSTLEIQRTEQGDSAMYLCASSPPPGQRYEQYFGPGTRLTVT.

The chain is built from TRBV14 and TRBJ1-2; D possibly corresponds to TRBD1 (5 bases). From germline, CDR1 is SGHDN and CDR2 FVKESK. This CDR3 is 16 amino acids long. The V gene lost 4 bases and the J gene lost 0 bases, with 15 bases spanning the gap. This CDR3 is CASSPPGGGANYGYTF. The CDR3 DNA follows: TGTGCCAGCAGCCCCCCAGGCGGGGGGGCTAACTATGGCTACACCTTC.

The chain is built from TRBV10-2 and TRBJ2-7; D is possibly TRBD1 (6 bases). Germline V gives CDR1 WSHSY, CDR2 SAAADI. The length of the CDR3 is 12 residues. The V gene lost 7 bases and the J gene lost 4 bases, with 11 bases spanning the gap. The CDR3 sequence is CASITGSYEQYF. CDR3 in DNA: TGCGCCAGCATTACAGGGTCGTACGAGCAGTACTTC.

This chain joins TRBV7-9 and TRBJ1-1, with TRBD1 as a possible D gene (6 bases). There are 14 residues in the CDR3. The germline gives CDR1 SEHNR, CDR2 FQNEAQ (reference sequence). V lost 5 bases, J lost 4 bases, and 14 bases lay in between. CDR3 nucleotide sequence: TGTGCCAGCAGCGCGGACAGTATGGCCACTGAAGCTTTCTTT. It is translated as CASSADSMATEAFF.

The V and J genes are TRBV4-1 and TRBJ2-7, with D tentatively TRBD1 or TRBD2 (6 bases each). The germline V and J ends were trimmed by 4 bases and 2 bases, with 15 bases remaining between them. Germline V gene sequence: CDR1 MGHRA, CDR2 YSYEKL. This CDR3 region has 15 residues. The CDR3 here is CASSLIWGAAYEQYF. The CDR3 DNA is TGCGCCAGCAGCCTGATCTGGGGGGCGGCCTACGAGCAGTACTTC.

The V and J genes are TRBV9 and TRBJ1-2; a possible D gene is TRBD1 (5 bases). CDR1 and CDR2 from the germline V gene are SGDLS and YYNGEE. Trimming stripped 0 bases from V and 6 bases from J, with 18 bases between. The CDR3 contains 16 residues. The CDR3 reads CASSVELRGTRDGYTF. In DNA, the CDR3 is TGTGCCAGCAGCGTAGAGTTGAGGGGAACCAGGGATGGCTACACCTTC.